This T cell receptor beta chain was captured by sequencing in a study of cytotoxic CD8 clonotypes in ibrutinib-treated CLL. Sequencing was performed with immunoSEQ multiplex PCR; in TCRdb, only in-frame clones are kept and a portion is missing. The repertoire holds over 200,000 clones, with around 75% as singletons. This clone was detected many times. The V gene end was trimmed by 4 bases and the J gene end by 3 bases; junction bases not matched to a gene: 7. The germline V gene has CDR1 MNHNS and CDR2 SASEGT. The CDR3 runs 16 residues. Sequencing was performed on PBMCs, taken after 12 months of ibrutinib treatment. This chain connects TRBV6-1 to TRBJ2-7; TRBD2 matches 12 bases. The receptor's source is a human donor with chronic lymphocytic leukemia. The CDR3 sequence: CASSVGLAGGIYEQYF. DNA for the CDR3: TGTGCCAGCAGTGTCGGGCTAGCGGGGGGGATCTACGAGCAGTACTTC.